This T cell receptor beta chain was documented in a study of quantifying T cell responses using KT2 cells. Study context: RNA was reverse transcribed with TCR alpha and beta constant-region primers. Overall study findings and caveats: KT2 clone alpha and beta sequence counts scaled linearly with input KT2 cell number. Very high KT2 spike-in numbers caused saturation in KT2 sequence detection.

This clonotype was picked up a small number of times. Its antigen is not known. The CDR3 contains 20 residues. Germline V lookup: CDR1 SGHTA, CDR2 FQGTGA. With 2 bases clipped from V and 0 bases from J, the junction kept 11 bases outside the gene matches. A single-stranded UMI oligo with SP2 sequence was ligated to cDNA 3' ends. An equimolar mix of RC1.1 and RC1.2 primed the beta chain across TRBC1 and TRBC2. TCRdb independently ran MiXCR on the UMI-ligation and nested PCR reads; one entry per CDR3 protein. The sample consists of 40,000 to 50,000 distinct CDR3 sequences, 15% to 20% of them appearing once. Unfractionated PBMC were spiked with known numbers of KT2 clone cells.

The origin of this receptor is a human donor. V gene TRBV7-3 combines with J gene TRBJ2-1; 12 nucleotides agree with TRBD2. Sequencing input: PBMCs spiked with cells of the T cell clone KT2. DNA of the CDR3: TGTGCCAGCAGCTTACCGACCGGGACTAGCGGGCGGCGCTCCTACAATGAGCAGTTCTTC. Amino acid sequence: CASSLPTGTSGRRSYNEQFF. The entire variable domain, with the rest obtained from reference TRBV7-3 and TRBJ2-1, is as follows: GAGVSQTPSNKVTEKGKYVELRCDPISGHTALYWYRQSLGQGPEFLIYFQGTGAADDSGLPNDRFFAVRPEGSVSTLKIQRTERGDSAVYLCASSLPTGTSGRRSYNEQFFGPGTRLTVL.